The clone carrying this TCR beta chain was detected a few times. RNA transcripts were the template for amplifying TCR beta CDR3 regions. With the HTBI primer set, the TCR CDR3 went through a first round of RT-PCR. TCRdb reprocessed the multiplex PCR reads with MiXCR, giving one entry per CDR3 protein. There are 500,000 to 600,000 distinct CDR3 sequences in the sample; 15% to 20% occur only once, and roughly 47% lies in the top ten. This entry comes from a study of T cells in Graves' hyperthyroidism and ophthalmopathy. Germline assignment: CDR1 MGHRA and CDR2 YSYEKL. CDR3 length: 16 residues. Trimming shortened V by 0 bases and J by 3 bases, and 14 bases separated the two germline ends.

The genes are TRBV4-1 and TRBJ1-2; unclear D gene. The clonotype originates from a man in his forties with Graves' ophthalmopathy. Sequencing was done on a sample of blood. CDR3 residues: CASSQDRLQDYYGYTF. The CDR3 DNA reads TGCGCCAGCAGCCAAGATCGGTTGCAGGATTACTATGGCTACACCTTC.